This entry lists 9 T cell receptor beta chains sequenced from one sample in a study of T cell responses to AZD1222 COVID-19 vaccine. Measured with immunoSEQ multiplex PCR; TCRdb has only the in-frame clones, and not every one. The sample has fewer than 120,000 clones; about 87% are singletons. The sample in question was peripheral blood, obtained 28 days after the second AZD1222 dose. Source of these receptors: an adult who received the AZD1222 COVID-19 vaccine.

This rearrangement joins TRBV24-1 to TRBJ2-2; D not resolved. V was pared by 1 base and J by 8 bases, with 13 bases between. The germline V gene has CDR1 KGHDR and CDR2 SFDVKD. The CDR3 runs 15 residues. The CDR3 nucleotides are TGTGCCACCAGTGATTTAGACCCCTACGGGGGGGAGCTGTTTTTT. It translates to CATSDLDPYGGELFF.

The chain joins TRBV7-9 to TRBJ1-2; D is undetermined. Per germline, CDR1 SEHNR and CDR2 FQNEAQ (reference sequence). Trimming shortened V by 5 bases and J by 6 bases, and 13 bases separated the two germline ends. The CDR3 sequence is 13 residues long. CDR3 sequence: CASSVGFTDGYTF. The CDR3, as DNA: TGTGCCAGCAGCGTCGGGTTCACCGATGGCTACACCTTC.

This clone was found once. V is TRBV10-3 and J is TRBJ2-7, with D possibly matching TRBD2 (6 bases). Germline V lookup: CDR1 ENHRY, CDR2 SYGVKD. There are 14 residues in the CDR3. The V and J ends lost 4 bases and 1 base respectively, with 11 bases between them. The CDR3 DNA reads TGTGCCATCAGTGGGGCTAGCGTATCCTACGAGCAGTACTTC. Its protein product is CAISGASVSYEQYF.

The CDR3 here is CASSEAGQGGEKLFF. The CDR3 DNA reads as TGTGCCAGCAGTGAAGCGGGGCAGGGAGGGGAAAAACTGTTTTTT. The chain joins TRBV2 to TRBJ1-4; TRBD1 is a possible D gene (5 bases). There are 15 residues in the CDR3. In germline, CDR1 is SNHLY, CDR2 FYNNEI. V was cut by 0 bases and J by 8 bases, with 13 bases left in between.

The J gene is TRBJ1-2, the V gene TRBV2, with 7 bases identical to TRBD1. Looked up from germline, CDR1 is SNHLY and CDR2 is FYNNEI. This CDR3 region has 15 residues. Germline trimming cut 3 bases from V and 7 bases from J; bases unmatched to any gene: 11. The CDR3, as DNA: TGTGCCAGCAGTGAGGGACAGCCTTGGCAGGGTGGCTACACCTTC. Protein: CASSEGQPWQGGYTF.

CDR3 sequence: CSVNRGRKGYGYTF. The DNA for the CDR3 is TGCAGCGTAAACAGGGGCCGAAAGGGGTATGGCTACACCTTC. The chain links TRBV29-1 to TRBJ1-2; 7 nucleotides align to TRBD1. The CDR3 runs 14 residues. The germline V gene has CDR1 SQVTM and CDR2 ANQGSEA. With 6 bases clipped from V and 5 bases from J, the junction kept 12 bases outside the gene matches.

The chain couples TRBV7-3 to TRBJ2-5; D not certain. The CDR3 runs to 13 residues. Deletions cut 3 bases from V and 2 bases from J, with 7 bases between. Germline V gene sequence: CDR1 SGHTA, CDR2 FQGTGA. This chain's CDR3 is CASSFGPQETQYF. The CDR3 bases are TGTGCCAGCAGCTTTGGGCCACAAGAGACCCAGTACTTC.

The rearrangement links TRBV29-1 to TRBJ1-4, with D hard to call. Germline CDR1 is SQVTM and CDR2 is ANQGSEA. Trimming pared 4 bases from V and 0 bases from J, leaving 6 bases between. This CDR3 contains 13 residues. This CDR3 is CSVVRSTNEKLFF. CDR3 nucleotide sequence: TGCAGCGTTGTCAGATCAACTAATGAAAAACTGTTTTTT.

CDR3 region: CAISAGENTEAFF. CDR3 bases: TGTGCCATCAGTGCAGGGGAGAACACTGAAGCTTTCTTT. The chain is built from TRBV10-3 and TRBJ1-1, with D possibly being TRBD1 (6 bases). There are 13 residues in the CDR3. The V end was cut by 4 bases, the J end by 1 base, with 7 bases between. From germline, CDR1 is ENHRY and CDR2 SYGVKD.